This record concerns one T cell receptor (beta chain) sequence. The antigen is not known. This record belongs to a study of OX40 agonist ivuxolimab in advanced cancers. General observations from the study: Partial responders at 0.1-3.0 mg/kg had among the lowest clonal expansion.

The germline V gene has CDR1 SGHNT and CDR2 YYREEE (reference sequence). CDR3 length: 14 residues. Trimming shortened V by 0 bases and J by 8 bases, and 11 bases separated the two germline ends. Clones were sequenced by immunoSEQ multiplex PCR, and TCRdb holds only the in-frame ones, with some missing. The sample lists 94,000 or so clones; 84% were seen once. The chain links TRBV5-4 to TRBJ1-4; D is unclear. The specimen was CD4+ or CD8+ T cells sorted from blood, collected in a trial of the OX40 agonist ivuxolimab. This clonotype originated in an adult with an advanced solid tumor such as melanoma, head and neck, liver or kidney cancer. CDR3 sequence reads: CASSLEAGREKLFF. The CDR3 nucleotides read TGTGCCAGCAGCTTGGAGGCAGGTCGGGAAAAACTGTTTTTT.